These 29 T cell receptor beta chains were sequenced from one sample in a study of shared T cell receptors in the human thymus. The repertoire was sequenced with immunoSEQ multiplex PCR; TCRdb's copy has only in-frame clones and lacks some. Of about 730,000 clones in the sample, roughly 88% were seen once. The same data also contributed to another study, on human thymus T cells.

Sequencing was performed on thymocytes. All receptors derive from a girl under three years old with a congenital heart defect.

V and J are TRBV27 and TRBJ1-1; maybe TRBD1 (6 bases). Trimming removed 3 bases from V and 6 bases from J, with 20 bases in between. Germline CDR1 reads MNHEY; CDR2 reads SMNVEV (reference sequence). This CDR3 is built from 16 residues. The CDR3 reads CASSLSCLRGSAEAFF. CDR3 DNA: TGTGCCAGCAGTTTGTCGTGTTTGAGGGGGTCGGCTGAAGCTTTCTTT.

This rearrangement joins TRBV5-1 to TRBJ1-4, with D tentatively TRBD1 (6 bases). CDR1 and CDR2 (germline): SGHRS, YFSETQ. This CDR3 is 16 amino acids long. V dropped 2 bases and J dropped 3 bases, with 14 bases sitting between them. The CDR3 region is CASSFTGRAANEKLFF. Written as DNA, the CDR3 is TGCGCCAGCAGCTTCACAGGGAGAGCGGCTAATGAAAAACTGTTTTTT.

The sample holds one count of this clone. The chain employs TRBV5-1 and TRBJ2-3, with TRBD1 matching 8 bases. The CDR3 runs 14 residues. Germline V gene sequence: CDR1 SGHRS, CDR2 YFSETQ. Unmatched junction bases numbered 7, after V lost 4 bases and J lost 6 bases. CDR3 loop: CASSGRTGRDTQYF. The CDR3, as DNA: TGCGCCAGCAGCGGAAGGACAGGGAGGGATACGCAGTATTTT.

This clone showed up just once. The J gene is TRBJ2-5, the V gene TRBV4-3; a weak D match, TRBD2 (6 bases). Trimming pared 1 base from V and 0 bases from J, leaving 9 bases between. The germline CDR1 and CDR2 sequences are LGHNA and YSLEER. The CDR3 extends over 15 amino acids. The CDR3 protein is CASSQGGNYQETQYF. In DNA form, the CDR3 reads TGCGCCAGCAGCCAAGGCGGGAACTACCAAGAGACCCAGTACTTC.

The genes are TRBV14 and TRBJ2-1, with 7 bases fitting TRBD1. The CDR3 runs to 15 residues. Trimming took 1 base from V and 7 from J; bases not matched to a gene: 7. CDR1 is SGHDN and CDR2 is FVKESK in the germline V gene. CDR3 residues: CASSQAGTATNEQFF. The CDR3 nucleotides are TGTGCCAGCAGCCAAGCAGGGACAGCGACTAATGAGCAGTTCTTC.

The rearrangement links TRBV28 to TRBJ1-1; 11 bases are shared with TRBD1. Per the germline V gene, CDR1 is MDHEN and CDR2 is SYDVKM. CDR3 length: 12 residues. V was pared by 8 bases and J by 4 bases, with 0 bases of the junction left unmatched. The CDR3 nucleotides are TGTGCCAGCGGGACAGGGGGCACTGAAGCTTTCTTT. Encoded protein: CASGTGGTEAFF. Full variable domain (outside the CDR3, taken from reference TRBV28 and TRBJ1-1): DVKVTQSSRYLVKRTGEKVFLECVQDMDHENMFWYRQDPGLGLRLIYFSYDVKMKEKGDIPEGYSVSREKKERFSLILESASTNQTSMYLCASGTGGTEAFFGQGTRLTVV.

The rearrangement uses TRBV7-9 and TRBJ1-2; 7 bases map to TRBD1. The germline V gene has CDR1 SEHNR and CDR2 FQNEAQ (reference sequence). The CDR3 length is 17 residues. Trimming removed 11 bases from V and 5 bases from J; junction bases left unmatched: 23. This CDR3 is CARHLLKRGRGPYGYTF. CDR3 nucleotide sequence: TGTGCCCGCCACCTCCTCAAGAGGGGGCGCGGGCCTTATGGCTACACCTTC.

The CDR3 region is CASSFCLAGRFYNEQFF. CDR3 DNA sequence: TGCGCCAGCAGCTTTTGTCTAGCGGGTCGTTTCTACAATGAGCAGTTCTTC. This chain links TRBV5-1 with TRBJ2-1, with 8 bases identical to TRBD2. The length of the CDR3 is 17 residues. The trim removed 2 bases at V and 3 bases at J, leaving 10 bases unmatched. CDR1 is SGHRS, CDR2 YFSETQ, per germline. Drawing the rest from reference TRBV5-1 and TRBJ2-1, the complete variable domain is KAGVTQTPRYLIKTRGQQVTLSCSPISGHRSVSWYQQTPGQGLQFLFEYFSETQRNKGNFPGRFSGRQFSNSRSEMNVSTLELGDSALYLCASSFCLAGRFYNEQFFGPGTRLTVL.

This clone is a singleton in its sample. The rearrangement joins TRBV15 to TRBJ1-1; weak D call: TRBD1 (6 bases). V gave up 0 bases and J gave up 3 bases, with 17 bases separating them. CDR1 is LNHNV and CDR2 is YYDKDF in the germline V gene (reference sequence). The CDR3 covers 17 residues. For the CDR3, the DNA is TGTGCCACCAGCAGAGATCGAGGGGGGGGGTTGGACACTGAAGCTTTCTTT. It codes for CATSRDRGGGLDTEAFF.

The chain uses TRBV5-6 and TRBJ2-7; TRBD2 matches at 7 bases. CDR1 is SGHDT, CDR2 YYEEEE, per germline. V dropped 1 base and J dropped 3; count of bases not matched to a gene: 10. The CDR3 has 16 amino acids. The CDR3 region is CASSLSEDTGGYEQYF. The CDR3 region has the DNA TGTGCCAGCAGCTTGAGTGAGGACACGGGGGGCTACGAGCAGTACTTC.

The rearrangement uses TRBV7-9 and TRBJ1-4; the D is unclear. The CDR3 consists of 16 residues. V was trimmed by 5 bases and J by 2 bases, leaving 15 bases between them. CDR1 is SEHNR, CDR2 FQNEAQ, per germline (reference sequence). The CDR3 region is CASSPPPQTTNEKLFF. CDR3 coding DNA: TGTGCCAGCAGCCCCCCCCCACAGACCACTAATGAAAAACTGTTTTTT.

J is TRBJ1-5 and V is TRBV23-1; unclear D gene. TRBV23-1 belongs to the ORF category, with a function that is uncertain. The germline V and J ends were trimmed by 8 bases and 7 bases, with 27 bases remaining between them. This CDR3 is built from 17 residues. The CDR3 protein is CASDQTLGVKAEQPQHF. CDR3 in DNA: TGCGCCAGCGACCAAACCCTTGGAGTAAAGGCTGAACAGCCCCAGCATTTT.

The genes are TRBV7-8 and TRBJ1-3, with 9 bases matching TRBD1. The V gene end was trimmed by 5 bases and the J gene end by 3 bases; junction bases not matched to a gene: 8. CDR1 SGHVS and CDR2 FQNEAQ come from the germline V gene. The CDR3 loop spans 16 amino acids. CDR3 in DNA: TGTGCCAGCAGCCCCCGGGACAGGGTGTATGGAAACACCATATATTTT. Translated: CASSPRDRVYGNTIYF.

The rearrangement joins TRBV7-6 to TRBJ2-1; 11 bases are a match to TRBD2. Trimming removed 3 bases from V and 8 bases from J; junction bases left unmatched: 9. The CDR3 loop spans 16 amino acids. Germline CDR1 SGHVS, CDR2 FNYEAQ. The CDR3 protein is CASSFPFSGGADEQFF. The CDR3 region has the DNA TGTGCCAGCAGCTTCCCGTTTAGCGGGGGGGCGGATGAGCAGTTCTTC. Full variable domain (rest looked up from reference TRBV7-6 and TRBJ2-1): GAGVSQSPRYKVTKRGQDVALRCDPISGHVSLYWYRQALGQGPEFLTYFNYEAQQDKSGLPNDRFSAERPEGSISTLTIQRTEQRDSAMYRCASSFPFSGGADEQFFGPGTRLTVL.

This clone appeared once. The CDR3 reads CATSQILGQGGTEAFF. The DNA of the CDR3 is TGTGCCACCAGCCAAATTTTGGGACAGGGGGGCACTGAAGCTTTCTTT. The chain carries TRBV15 and TRBJ1-1; 11 nucleotides line up with TRBD1. V lost 5 bases, J lost 4 bases, and 9 bases stayed unmatched. This CDR3 comprises 16 residues. Germline loops: CDR1 LNHNV, CDR2 YYDKDF (reference sequence).

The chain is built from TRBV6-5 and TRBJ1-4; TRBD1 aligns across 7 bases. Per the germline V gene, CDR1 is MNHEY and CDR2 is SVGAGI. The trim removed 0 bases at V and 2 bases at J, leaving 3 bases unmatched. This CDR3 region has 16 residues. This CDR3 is CASSYSGGYTNEKLFF. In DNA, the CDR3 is TGTGCCAGCAGTTACTCAGGGGGCTATACTAATGAAAAACTGTTTTTT.

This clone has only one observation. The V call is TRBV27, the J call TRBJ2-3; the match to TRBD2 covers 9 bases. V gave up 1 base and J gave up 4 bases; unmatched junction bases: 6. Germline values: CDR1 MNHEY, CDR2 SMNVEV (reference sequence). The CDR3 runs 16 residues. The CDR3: CASSLFGGGAPDTQYF. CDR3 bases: TGTGCCAGCAGTTTATTCGGCGGGGGGGCCCCAGATACGCAGTATTTT.

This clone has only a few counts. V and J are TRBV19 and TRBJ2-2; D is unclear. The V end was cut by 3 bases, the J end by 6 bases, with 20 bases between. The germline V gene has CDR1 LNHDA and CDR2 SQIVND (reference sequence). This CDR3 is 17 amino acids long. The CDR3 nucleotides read TGTGCCAGTAGTATCGCCCCCCTGTGTTCTCGCGCCGGGGAGCTGTTTTTT. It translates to CASSIAPLCSRAGELFF.

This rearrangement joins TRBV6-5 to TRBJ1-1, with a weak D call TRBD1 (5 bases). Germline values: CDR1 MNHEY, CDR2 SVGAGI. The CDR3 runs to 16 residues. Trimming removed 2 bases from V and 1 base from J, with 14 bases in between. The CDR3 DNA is TGTGCCAGCAGTTACGCCCCCCAGGGAGGGAACACTGAAGCTTTCTTT. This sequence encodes CASSYAPQGGNTEAFF.

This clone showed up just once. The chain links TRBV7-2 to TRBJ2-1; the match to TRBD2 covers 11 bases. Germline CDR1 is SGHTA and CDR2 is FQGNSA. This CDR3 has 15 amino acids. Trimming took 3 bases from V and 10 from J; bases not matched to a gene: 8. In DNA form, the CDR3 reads TGTGCCAGCAGCTTTCGTAGCGGGGGGGCCCACGAGCAGTTCTTC. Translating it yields CASSFRSGGAHEQFF.

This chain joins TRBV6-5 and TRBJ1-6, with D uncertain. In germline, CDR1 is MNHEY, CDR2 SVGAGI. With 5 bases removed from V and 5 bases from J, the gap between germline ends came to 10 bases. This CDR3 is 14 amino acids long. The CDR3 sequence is CASSEWLNNSPLHF. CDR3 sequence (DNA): TGTGCCAGCAGTGAGTGGTTGAATAATTCACCCCTCCACTTT.

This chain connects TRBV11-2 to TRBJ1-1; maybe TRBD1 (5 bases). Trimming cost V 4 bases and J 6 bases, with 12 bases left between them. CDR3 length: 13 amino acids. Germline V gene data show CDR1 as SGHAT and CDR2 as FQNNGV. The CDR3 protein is CASSSAQGAEAFF. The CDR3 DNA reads TGTGCCAGCAGCTCCGCGCAGGGCGCTGAAGCTTTCTTT.

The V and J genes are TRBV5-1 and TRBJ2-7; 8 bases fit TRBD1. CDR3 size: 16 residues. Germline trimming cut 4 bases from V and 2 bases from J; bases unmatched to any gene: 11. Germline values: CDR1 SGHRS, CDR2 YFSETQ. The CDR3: CASSPSRTGWPYEQYF. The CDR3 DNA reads TGCGCCAGCAGCCCCTCCAGGACAGGGTGGCCCTACGAGCAGTACTTC.

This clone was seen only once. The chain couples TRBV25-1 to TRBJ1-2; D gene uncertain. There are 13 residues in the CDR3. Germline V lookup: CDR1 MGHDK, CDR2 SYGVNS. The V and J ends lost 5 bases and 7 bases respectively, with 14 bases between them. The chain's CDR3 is CASSPRPGGGYTF. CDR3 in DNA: TGTGCCAGCAGTCCCCGACCTGGAGGTGGCTACACCTTC.

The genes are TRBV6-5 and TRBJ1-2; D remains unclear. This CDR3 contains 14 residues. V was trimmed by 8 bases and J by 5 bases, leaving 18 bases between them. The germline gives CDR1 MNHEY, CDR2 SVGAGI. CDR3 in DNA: TGTGCCAGCGCCAGAGTAGCGGGGTATTATGGCTACACCTTC. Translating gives CASARVAGYYGYTF.

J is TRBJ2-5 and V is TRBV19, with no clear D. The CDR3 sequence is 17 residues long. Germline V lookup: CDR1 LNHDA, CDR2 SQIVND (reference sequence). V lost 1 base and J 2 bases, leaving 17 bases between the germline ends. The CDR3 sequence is CASSIGYRPPRQETQYF. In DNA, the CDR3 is TGTGCCAGTAGTATAGGGTATCGGCCTCCGCGGCAAGAGACCCAGTACTTC.

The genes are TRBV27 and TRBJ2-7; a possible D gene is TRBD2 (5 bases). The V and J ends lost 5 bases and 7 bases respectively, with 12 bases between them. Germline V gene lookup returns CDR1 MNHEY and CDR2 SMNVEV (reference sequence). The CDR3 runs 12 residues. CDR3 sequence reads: CASSNGLAEQYF. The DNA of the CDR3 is TGTGCCAGCAGTAATGGACTTGCTGAGCAGTACTTC.

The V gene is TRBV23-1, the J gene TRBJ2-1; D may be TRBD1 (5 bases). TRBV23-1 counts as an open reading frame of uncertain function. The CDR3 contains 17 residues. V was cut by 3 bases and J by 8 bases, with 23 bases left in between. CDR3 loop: CASSQGRSTLNLDEQFF. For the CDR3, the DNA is TGCGCCAGCAGTCAGGGGCGATCCACCCTGAATTTGGATGAGCAGTTCTTC.

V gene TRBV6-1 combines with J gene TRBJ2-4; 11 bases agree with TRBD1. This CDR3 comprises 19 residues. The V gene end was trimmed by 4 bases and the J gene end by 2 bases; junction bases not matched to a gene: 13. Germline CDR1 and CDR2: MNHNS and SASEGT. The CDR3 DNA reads TGTGCCAGCAGTGTAAAATACCCGGGACAGGGGGGAACCAAAAACATTCAGTACTTC. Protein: CASSVKYPGQGGTKNIQYF.